Listed below are T cell receptor beta chains from one sample, sequenced in a study of T cells after yellow fever vaccination. TCRdb re-analysed the 5' RACE reads in MiXCR, keeping a single row per CDR3 protein. The sample has 250,000 or so distinct CDR3 sequences; less than 9% are singletons. The sample was CD4+ T cells sorted from PBMCs, taken 15 days after the yellow fever booster vaccination. Every receptor here comes from a man aged 25 to 45 who received the YFV17D yellow fever vaccine. The CDR3 runs from the conserved cysteine through the conserved F or W. D genes are given only for firm matches. The size entry is marked missing in some rows and otherwise reads once, few, many or a size class.

>.|TRBV5-6|.|TRBJ2-6
TGTGCCAGCAGCTTGCCGGAACAGTGGGACTCTGGGGCCAACGTCCTGACTTTC
CASSLPEQWDSGANVLTF
>.|TRBV7-2|.|TRBJ1-5
TGTGCCAGCAGCTTAGGACCGATTAGCAATCAGCCCCAGCATTTT
CASSLGPISNQPQHF
>TRBD1|TRBV7-6|few|TRBJ1-4
TGTGCCAGCAGCTTAGTACCTACGGGACAGGGTTTCGAAAAACTGTTTTTT
CASSLVPTGQGFEKLFF
>TRBD1|TRBV10-3|.|TRBJ2-3
TGTGCCATCAGCAGACAGGGCCCCAGAGATACGCAGTATTTT
CAISRQGPRDTQYF
>TRBD2|TRBV20-1|few|TRBJ2-5
TGCAGTGCTAGCGGGAGGGCCTGGGAGACCCAGTACTTC
CSASGRAWETQYF
>.|TRBV20-1|many|TRBJ2-3
TGCAGTGCTAGGCCTATAGCGGAGTTCCCAGATACGCAGTATTTT
CSARPIAEFPDTQYF
>.|TRBV11-2|few|TRBJ2-1
TGTGCCAGCAGCTCCCGCCAGGAACAAGGCTTGGAGCAGTTCTTC
CASSSRQEQGLEQFF
>.|TRBV4-2|.|TRBJ2-4
TGTGCCAGCAGCCAACGGAACAGGGGGGGGGACATTCAGTACTTC
CASSQRNRGGDIQYF
>TRBD2|TRBV5-4|few|TRBJ2-1
TGTGCCAGCAGCTTGGGACTAGCGACGAGCTCCTACAATGAGCAGTTCTTC
CASSLGLATSSYNEQFF
>.|TRBV6-5|.|TRBJ2-3
TGTGCCAGCAGTTACTCGGCAGGGACGGTCACAGATACGCAGTATTTT
CASSYSAGTVTDTQYF
>.|TRBV7-2|few|TRBJ2-5
TGTGCCAGCAGCCGAAGACAGGTTGGGGAAGAGACCCAGTACTTC
CASSRRQVGEETQYF
>.|TRBV20-1|few|TRBJ2-5
TGCAGTGCTAGCGAAGGAGAGACCCAGTACTTC
CSASEGETQYF
>.|TRBV6-2/TRBV6-3|.|TRBJ1-5
TGTGCCAGCAGAACAGGGAGGCAGCCCCAGCATTTT
CASRTGRQPQHF
>.|TRBV4-3|few|TRBJ1-4
TGCGCCAGCAGCCAAGAGGCAGTTGGTGAAAAACTGTTTTTT
CASSQEAVGEKLFF
>TRBD2|TRBV25-1|few|TRBJ2-3
TGTGCCAGCATGGCTAGCGGGACTGCTTCGCAGTATTTT
CASMASGTASQYF
>TRBD2|TRBV5-1|.|TRBJ2-1
TGCGCCAGCAGCTTCGGAGCGGGAGAGGACAATGAGCAGTTCTTC
CASSFGAGEDNEQFF
>.|TRBV15|.|TRBJ2-1
TGTGCCACCAGTCTGGACCAAAGCTCCTACAATGAGCAGTTCTTC
CATSLDQSSYNEQFF
>.|TRBV20-1|many|TRBJ2-7
TGCAGTGCTAGACTCAGGGGTGGAAGCTCCTACGAGCAGTACTTC
CSARLRGGSSYEQYF
>.|TRBV4-2|.|TRBJ1-5
TGTGCCAGCAGCCAAGAAGGGCCCACTAGCAATCAGCCCCAGCATTTT
CASSQEGPTSNQPQHF